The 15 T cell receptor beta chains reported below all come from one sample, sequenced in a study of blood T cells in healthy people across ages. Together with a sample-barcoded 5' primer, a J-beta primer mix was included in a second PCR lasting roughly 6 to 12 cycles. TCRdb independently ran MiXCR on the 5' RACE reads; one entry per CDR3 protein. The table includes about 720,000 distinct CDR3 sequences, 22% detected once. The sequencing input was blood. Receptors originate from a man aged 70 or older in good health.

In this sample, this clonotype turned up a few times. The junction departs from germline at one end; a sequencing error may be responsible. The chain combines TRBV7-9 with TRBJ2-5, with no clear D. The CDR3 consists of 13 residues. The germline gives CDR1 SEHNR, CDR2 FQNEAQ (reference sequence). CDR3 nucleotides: TGTGCCAGCAGCTTAGTGGCTAGTCCGGATTTTTTCTTC. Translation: CASSLVASPDFFF. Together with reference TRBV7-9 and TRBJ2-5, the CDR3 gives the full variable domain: DTGVSQNPRHKITKRGQNVTFRCDPISEHNRLYWYRQTLGQGPEFLTYFQNEAQLEKSRLLSDRFSAERPKGSFSTLEIQRTEQGDSAMYLCASSLVASPDFFFGPGTRLLVL.

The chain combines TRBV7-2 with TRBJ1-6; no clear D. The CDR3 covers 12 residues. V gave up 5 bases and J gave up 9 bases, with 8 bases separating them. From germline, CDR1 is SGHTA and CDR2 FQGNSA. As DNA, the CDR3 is TGTGCCAGCAGCACCGATCGTTCACCCCTCCACTTT. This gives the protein CASSTDRSPLHF.

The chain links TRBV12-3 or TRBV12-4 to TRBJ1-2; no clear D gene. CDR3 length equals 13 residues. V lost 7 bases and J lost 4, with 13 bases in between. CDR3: CASTYRRVYGYTF. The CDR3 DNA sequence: TGTGCCAGCACTTATAGACGGGTCTATGGCTACACCTTC.

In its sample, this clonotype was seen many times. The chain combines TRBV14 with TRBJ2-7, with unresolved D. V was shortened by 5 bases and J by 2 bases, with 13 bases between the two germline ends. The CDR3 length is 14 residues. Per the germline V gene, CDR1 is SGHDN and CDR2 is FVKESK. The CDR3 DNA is TGTGCCAGCAGCTATGACATAGACGCCTACGAGCAGTACTTC. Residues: CASSYDIDAYEQYF. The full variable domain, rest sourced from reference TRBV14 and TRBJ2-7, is EAGVTQFPSHSVIEKGQTVTLRCDPISGHDNLYWYRRVMGKEIKFLLHFVKESKQDESGMPNNRFLAERTGGTYSTLKVQPAELEDSGVYFCASSYDIDAYEQYFGPGTRLTVT.

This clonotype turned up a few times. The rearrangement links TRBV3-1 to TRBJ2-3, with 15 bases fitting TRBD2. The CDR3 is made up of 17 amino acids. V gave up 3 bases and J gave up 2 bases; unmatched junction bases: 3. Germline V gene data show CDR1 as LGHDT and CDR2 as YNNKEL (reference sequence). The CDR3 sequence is CASSHGTSGGFTDTQYF. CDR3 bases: TGTGCCAGCAGCCATGGGACTAGCGGGGGGTTCACAGATACGCAGTATTTT.

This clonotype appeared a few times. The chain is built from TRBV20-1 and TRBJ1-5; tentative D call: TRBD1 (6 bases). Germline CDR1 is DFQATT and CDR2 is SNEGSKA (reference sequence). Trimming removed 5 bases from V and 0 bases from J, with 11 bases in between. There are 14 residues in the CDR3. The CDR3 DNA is TGCAGTGCTCAAAAGGGGGGTAGCAATCAGCCCCAGCATTTT. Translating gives CSAQKGGSNQPQHF.

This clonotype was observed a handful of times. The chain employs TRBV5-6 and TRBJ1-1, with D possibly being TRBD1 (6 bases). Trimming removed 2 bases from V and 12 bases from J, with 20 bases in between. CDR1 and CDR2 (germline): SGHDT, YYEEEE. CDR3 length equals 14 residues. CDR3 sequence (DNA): TGTGCCAGCAGCTTTACCGGGACACGGAAAATGCCTTTCTTT. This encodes CASSFTGTRKMPFF.

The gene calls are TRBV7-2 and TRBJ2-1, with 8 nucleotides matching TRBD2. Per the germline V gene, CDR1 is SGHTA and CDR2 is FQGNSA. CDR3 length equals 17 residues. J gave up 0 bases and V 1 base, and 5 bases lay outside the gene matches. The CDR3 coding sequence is TGTGCCAGCAGCTTAGTTAGCGGGGCGAACTCCTACAATGAGCAGTTCTTC. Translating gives CASSLVSGANSYNEQFF.

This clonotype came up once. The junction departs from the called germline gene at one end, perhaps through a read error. This CDR3 is CASSLEYSPSGDTIYF. CDR3 DNA: TGTGCCAGCAGCTTAGAATACAGCCCATCTGGAGACACCATATATTTT. The chain combines TRBV11-2 with TRBJ1-3; D uncertain. Germline assignment: CDR1 SGHAT and CDR2 FQNNGV. The CDR3 has 16 amino acids.

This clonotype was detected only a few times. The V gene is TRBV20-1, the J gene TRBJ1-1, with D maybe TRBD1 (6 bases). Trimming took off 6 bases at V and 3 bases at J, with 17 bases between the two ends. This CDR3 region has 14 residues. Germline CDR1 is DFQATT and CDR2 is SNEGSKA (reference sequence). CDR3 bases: TGCAGTGCCGAGAGGGGGGTGGGGGACACTGAAGCTTTCTTT. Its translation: CSAERGVGDTEAFF.

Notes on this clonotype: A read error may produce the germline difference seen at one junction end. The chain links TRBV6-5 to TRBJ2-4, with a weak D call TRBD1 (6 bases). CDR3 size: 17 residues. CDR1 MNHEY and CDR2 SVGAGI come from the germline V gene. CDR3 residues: CAGSYGRQGRAKNIQYF. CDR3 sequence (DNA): TGTGCCGGCAGTTACGGGCGCCAGGGGAGAGCCAAAAACATTCAGTACTTC.

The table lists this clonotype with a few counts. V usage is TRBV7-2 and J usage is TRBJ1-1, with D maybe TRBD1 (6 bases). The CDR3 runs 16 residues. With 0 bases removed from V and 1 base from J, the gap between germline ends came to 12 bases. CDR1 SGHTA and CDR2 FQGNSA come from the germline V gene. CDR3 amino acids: CASSLAWGGRNTEAFF. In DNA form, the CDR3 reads TGTGCCAGCAGCTTAGCCTGGGGGGGCAGGAACACTGAAGCTTTCTTT.

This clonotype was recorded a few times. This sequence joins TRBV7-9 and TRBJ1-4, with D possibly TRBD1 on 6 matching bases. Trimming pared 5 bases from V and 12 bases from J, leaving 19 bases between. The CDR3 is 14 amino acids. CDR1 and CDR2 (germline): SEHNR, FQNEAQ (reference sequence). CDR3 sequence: CASSRQNRAGQLFF. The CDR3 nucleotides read TGTGCCAGCAGCCGCCAGAACAGGGCCGGACAACTGTTTTTT. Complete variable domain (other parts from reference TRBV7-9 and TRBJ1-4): DTGVSQNPRHKITKRGQNVTFRCDPISEHNRLYWYRQTLGQGPEFLTYFQNEAQLEKSRLLSDRFSAERPKGSFSTLEIQRTEQGDSAMYLCASSRQNRAGQLFFGSGTQLSVL.

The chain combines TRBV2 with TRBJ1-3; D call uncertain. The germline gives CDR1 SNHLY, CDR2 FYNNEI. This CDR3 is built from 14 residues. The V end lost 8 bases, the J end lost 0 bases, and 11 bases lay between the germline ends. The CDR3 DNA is TGTGCCAGCGGAGGGAGGACCTCTGGAAACACCATATATTTT. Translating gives CASGGRTSGNTIYF.

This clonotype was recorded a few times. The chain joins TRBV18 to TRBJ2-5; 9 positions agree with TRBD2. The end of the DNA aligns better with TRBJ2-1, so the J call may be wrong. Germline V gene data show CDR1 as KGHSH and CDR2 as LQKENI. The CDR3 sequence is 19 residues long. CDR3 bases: TGTGCCGCCCACTACGGGGGCTGGCTAGCGGGACAGAATCAGGGTGAGCAGTTCTTC. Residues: CAAHYGGWLAGQNQGEQFF.